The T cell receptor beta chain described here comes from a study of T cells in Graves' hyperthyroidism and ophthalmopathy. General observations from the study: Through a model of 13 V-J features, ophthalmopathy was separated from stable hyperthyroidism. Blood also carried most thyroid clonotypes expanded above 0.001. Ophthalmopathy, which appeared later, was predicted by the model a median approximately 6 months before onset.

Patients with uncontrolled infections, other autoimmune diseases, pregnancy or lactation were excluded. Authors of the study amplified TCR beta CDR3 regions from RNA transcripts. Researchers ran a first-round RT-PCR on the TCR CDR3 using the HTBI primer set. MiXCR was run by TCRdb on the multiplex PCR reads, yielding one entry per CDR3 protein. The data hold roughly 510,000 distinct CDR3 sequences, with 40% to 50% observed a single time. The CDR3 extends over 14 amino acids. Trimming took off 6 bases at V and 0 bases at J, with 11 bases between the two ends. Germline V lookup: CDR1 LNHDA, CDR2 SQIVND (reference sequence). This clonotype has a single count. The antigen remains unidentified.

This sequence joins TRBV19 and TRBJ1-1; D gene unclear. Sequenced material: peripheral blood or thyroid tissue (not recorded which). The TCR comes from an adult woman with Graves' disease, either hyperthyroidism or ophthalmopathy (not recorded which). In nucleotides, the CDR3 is TGTGCCAGTAGAGCCATCGGCCTGAACACTGAAGCTTTCTTT. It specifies CASRAIGLNTEAFF.